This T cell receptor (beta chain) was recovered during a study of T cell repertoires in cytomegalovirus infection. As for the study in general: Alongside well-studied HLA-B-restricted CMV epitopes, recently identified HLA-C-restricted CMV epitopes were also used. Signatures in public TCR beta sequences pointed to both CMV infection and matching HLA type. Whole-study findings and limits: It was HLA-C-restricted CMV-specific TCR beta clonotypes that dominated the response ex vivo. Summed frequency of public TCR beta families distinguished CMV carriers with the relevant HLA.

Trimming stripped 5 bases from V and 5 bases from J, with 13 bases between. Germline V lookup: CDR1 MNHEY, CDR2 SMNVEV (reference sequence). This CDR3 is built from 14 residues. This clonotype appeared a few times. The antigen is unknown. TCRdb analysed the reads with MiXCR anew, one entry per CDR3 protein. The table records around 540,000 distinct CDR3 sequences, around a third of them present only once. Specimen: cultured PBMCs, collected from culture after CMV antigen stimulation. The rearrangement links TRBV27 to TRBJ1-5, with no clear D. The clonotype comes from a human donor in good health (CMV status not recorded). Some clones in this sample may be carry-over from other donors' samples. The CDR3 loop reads CASSPRTLDQPQHF. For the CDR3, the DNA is TGTGCCAGCAGTCCCCGGACCCTAGATCAGCCCCAGCATTTT.